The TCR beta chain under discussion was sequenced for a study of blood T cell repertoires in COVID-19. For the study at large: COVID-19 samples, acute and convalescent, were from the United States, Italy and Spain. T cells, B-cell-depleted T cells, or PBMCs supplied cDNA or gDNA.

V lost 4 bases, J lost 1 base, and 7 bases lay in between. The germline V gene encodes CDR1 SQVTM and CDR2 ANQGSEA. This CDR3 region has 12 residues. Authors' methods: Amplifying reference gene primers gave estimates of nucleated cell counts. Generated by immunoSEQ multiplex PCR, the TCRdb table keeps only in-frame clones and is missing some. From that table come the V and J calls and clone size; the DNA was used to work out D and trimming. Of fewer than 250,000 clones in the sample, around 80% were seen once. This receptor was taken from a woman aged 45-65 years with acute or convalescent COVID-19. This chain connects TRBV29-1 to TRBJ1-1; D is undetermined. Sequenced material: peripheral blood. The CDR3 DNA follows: TGCAGCGTTGCGGCAGGGAACACTGAAGCTTTCTTT. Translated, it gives CSVAAGNTEAFF.